The 22 T cell receptor beta chains given below trace back to one sample, sequenced in a study of blood T cell repertoires in COVID-19. TCRdb's table, derived via immunoSEQ multiplex PCR, lists solely in-frame clones and lacks some. The sample records 160,000 or so clones, roughly 87% being singletons. Sample: peripheral blood. Receptors were obtained from a woman aged 50 to 65 with acute or convalescent COVID-19.

The sample holds a few counts of this clone. This chain joins TRBV18 and TRBJ1-2; maybe TRBD1 (6 bases). Germline CDR1 is KGHSH and CDR2 is LQKENI. The CDR3 covers 12 residues. Trimming stripped 1 base from V and 6 bases from J, with 6 bases between. CDR3 DNA: TGTGCCAGCTCACCACAGGGGGATGGCTACACCTTC. Its protein is CASSPQGDGYTF.

This chain uses TRBV28 with TRBJ1-3; D is undetermined. This CDR3 is built from 15 residues. CDR1 MDHEN and CDR2 SYDVKM come from the germline V gene. V was clipped by 2 bases and J by 3 bases, with 11 bases between them. CDR3 bases: TGTGCCAGCAGTTTAGAGGTCAAAATTGGAAACACCATATATTTT. Amino acids: CASSLEVKIGNTIYF.

The chain combines TRBV5-1 with TRBJ2-1; a weak D match, TRBD2 (6 bases). Germline CDR1 is SGHRS and CDR2 is YFSETQ. This CDR3 spans 15 amino acids. Trimming removed 4 bases from V and 8 bases from J, with 19 bases in between. The CDR3 DNA reads as TGCGCCAGCAGCCCACCCGGGACTTCCGGTGATGAGCAGTTCTTC. This codes for CASSPPGTSGDEQFF.

The chain uses TRBV29-1 and TRBJ2-7; 11 positions agree with TRBD2. Germline values: CDR1 SQVTM, CDR2 ANQGSEA. This CDR3 comprises 14 residues. V lost 3 bases and J lost 6; bases outside the gene matches: 7. The CDR3 DNA is TGCAGCGTTGATATTGGACTAGCGGGTGGCGAGCAGTACTTC. Translating it yields CSVDIGLAGGEQYF.

The CDR3 DNA sequence: TGTGCCAGCAGCCAGTCTGAGGGCAATTCACCCCTCCACTTT. Amino acids: CASSQSEGNSPLHF. The V gene is TRBV3-1 (or the pseudogene TRBV3-2), the J gene TRBJ1-6; D gene uncertain. The V end lost 3 bases, the J end lost 7 bases, and 10 bases lay between the germline ends. This CDR3 comprises 14 residues. The germline CDR1 and CDR2 sequences are LGHDT and YNNKEL (reference sequence).

V usage is TRBV19 and J usage is TRBJ2-1; 7 bases fit TRBD2. The CDR3 runs 14 residues. The V gene's germline CDR1 is LNHDA and CDR2 SQIVND (reference sequence). Germline trimming cut 2 bases from V and 4 bases from J; bases unmatched to any gene: 2. The CDR3: CASSITGGYNEQFF. The CDR3 DNA is TGTGCCAGTAGTATAACGGGAGGATACAATGAGCAGTTCTTC.

The chain is built from TRBV6-5 and TRBJ2-1; TRBD1 is a possible D gene (6 bases). The CDR3 loop spans 16 amino acids. V lost 0 bases and J lost 2, with 11 bases in between. The germline V gene has CDR1 MNHEY and CDR2 SVGAGI. In DNA, the CDR3 is TGTGCCAGCAGTTACTCAACAGGGACACCCTACAATGAGCAGTTCTTC. This sequence encodes CASSYSTGTPYNEQFF.

The chain links TRBV7-8 to TRBJ2-7; possible D gene TRBD1, 5 bases. V was pared by 5 bases and J by 6 bases, with 17 bases between. The CDR3 sequence is 14 residues long. Germline V gives CDR1 SGHVS, CDR2 FQNEAQ. The CDR3 region is CASSPQGSLGEQYF. For the CDR3, the DNA is TGTGCCAGCAGCCCTCAGGGATCTTTGGGCGAGCAGTACTTC.

J is TRBJ1-1 and V is TRBV5-4; 10 bases map to TRBD1. CDR3 length: 15 amino acids. The V gene's germline CDR1 is SGHNT and CDR2 YYREEE (reference sequence). V dropped 4 bases and J dropped 6; count of bases not matched to a gene: 9. The CDR3 DNA reads TGTGCCAGCAGCCCGCAGGGACAGGGGTTGCCTGAAGCTTTCTTT. Amino acid sequence: CASSPQGQGLPEAFF.

This clone was counted between two and nine times. The rearrangement uses TRBV6-5 and TRBJ2-7; maybe TRBD1 (5 bases). CDR1 and CDR2 (germline): MNHEY, SVGAGI. The CDR3 covers 15 residues. The V end was cut by 0 bases, the J end by 6 bases, with 15 bases between. This chain's CDR3 is CASSYSQLDTREQYF. The CDR3 coding sequence is TGTGCCAGCAGTTACTCTCAATTGGACACCCGCGAGCAGTACTTC.

Comments on this clone: Other DNA variants within this sample encode the same CDR3. The V gene is TRBV7-2, the J gene TRBJ2-7, with a tentative D call TRBD2 (6 bases). Trimming took 0 bases from V and 2 from J, leaving 8 bases between them. The CDR3 length is 14 residues. The germline gives CDR1 SGHTA, CDR2 FQGNSA. CDR3 sequence reads: CASSLAGGPYEQYF. CDR3 DNA: TGTGCCAGCAGCTTAGCCGGGGGTCCCTACGAGCAGTACTTC.

The V call is TRBV11-3, the J call TRBJ2-2; possible D gene TRBD2, 6 bases. Trimming shortened V by 0 bases and J by 1 base, and 9 bases separated the two germline ends. Per the germline V gene, CDR1 is SGHNT and CDR2 is YENEEA. The length of the CDR3 is 16 residues. The DNA of the CDR3 is TGTGCCAGCAGCTTAGAGTCAGCGGGGAACACCGGGGAGCTGTTTTTT. Translated, it gives CASSLESAGNTGELFF.

This chain connects TRBV5-4 to TRBJ1-3; 7 nucleotides align to TRBD1. The CDR3 spans 15 residues. CDR1 and CDR2 from the germline V gene are SGHNT and YYREEE (reference sequence). V lost 4 bases and J lost 3; bases outside the gene matches: 7. The CDR3 region has the DNA TGTGCCAGCAGCCCGGGGGGGACAGTTGGAAACACCATATATTTT. This encodes CASSPGGTVGNTIYF.

The rearrangement uses TRBV19 and TRBJ2-5; 7 bases line up with TRBD1. This CDR3 is built from 16 residues. Trimming removed 4 bases from V and 7 bases from J; junction bases left unmatched: 15. Germline V lookup: CDR1 LNHDA, CDR2 SQIVND (reference sequence). The DNA for the CDR3 is TGTGCCAGTAGTAGTGGAGGACAGGTCTCGTCGGGGACCCAGTACTTC. It encodes CASSSGGQVSSGTQYF.

This chain joins TRBV29-1 and TRBJ1-1; D possibly corresponds to TRBD1 (5 bases). CDR1 SQVTM and CDR2 ANQGSEA come from the germline V gene. The CDR3 extends over 12 amino acids. V gave up 7 bases and J gave up 0 bases, with 9 bases separating them. The CDR3 nucleotides read TGCAGCGGGGGACGGTTGAACACTGAAGCTTTCTTT. Translating it yields CSGGRLNTEAFF.

This CDR3 reads CASSEGTGSLPLLSGNTIYF. The CDR3 DNA is TGTGCCAGCAGTGAGGGAACAGGGAGCCTCCCGCTCCTGTCTGGAAACACCATATATTTT. V and J are TRBV2 and TRBJ1-3, with D tentatively TRBD1 (6 bases). The germline V gene encodes CDR1 SNHLY and CDR2 FYNNEI. The CDR3 spans 20 residues. V was trimmed by 3 bases and J by 1 base, leaving 25 bases between them.

The chain carries TRBV28 and TRBJ2-3; 8 nucleotides agree with TRBD1. Germline V lookup: CDR1 MDHEN, CDR2 SYDVKM. There are 15 residues in the CDR3. V gave up 8 bases and J gave up 0 bases; unmatched junction bases: 7. CDR3 region: CASRERDRSTDTQYF. CDR3 coding DNA: TGTGCCAGCCGAGAGAGGGACAGGAGCACAGATACGCAGTATTTT.

The rearrangement uses TRBV21-1 and TRBJ2-1; the table's D gene call, TRBD1, was not cross checked with the DNA. TRBV21-1 corresponds to a pseudogene. This CDR3 spans 11 amino acids. CDR3 sequence: CASSTGCEQFF. The DNA for the CDR3 is TGTGCCAGCAGCACAGGTTGTGAGCAGTTCTTC.

The chain carries TRBV4-1 and TRBJ2-7; TRBD2 matches at 7 bases. Looked up from germline, CDR1 is MGHRA and CDR2 is YSYEKL. The trim removed 4 bases at V and 4 bases at J, leaving 7 bases unmatched. This CDR3 spans 14 amino acids. CDR3 DNA sequence: TGCGCCAGCAGCCTCGGGCCTAGCGGATACGAGCAGTACTTC. It yields the protein CASSLGPSGYEQYF.

This clone was seen a single time. The chain is built from TRBV6-6 and TRBJ1-2; weak D call: TRBD1 (6 bases). V was cut by 6 bases and J by 2 bases, with 13 bases left in between. CDR3 length: 14 residues. Germline CDR1 reads MNHNY; CDR2 reads SVGAGI (reference sequence). In DNA, the CDR3 is TGTGCCAGCAGAAAGGGACAAAACAACTATGGCTACACCTTC. Translating gives CASRKGQNNYGYTF.

This clone was seen just once. The chain is built from TRBV25-1 and TRBJ1-3; no clear D gene. This CDR3 has 14 amino acids. The germline V gene has CDR1 MGHDK and CDR2 SYGVNS. The germline V and J ends were trimmed by 9 bases and 1 base, with 13 bases remaining between them. CDR3 sequence: CASHDNFSGNTIYF. The CDR3 region has the DNA TGTGCCAGTCATGACAATTTTTCTGGAAACACCATATATTTT.

The gene calls are TRBV24-1 and TRBJ1-2; D gene unclear. V was clipped by 3 bases and J by 4 bases, with 5 bases between them. CDR3 length: 12 amino acids. Germline V lookup: CDR1 KGHDR, CDR2 SFDVKD. The CDR3 here is CATSDTFYGYTF. The CDR3 DNA reads as TGTGCCACCAGTGATACTTTCTATGGCTACACCTTC.